This passage covers 15 T cell receptor beta chains from one sample sequenced in a study of blood T cells in healthy people across ages (dated by TCRdb to 2015 to 2017). Libraries came from 5' RACE. A second PCR of about 6 to 11 cycles was performed with a sample-barcoded 5' primer and a J-beta primer mix. TCRdb handled the public reads itself, with Q25 trimming in fastp and clone calling in MiXCR, and kept productive beta chains. Entries that share a CDR3 protein sequence are merged under the most common genes and DNA. For this sample the table gives 1.8 million or so distinct CDR3 sequences, of which around 40% were detected only once. 20% to 25% of the sample belongs to the ten largest clones. Sequencing was done on a sample of blood. Receptors originate from a human donor in good health.

V gene TRBV10-3 combines with J gene TRBJ2-4; TRBD1 matches at 8 bases. The J call may be wrong; the DNA end is better matched by TRBJ2-5. The germline V gene has CDR1 ENHRY and CDR2 SYGVKD. The CDR3 spans 12 residues. CDR3 residues: CAIRQGGETQYF. DNA for the CDR3: TGTGCCATCAGACAGGGGGGAGAGACCCAGTACTTC.

The table lists this clonotype with a few counts. V and J are TRBV7-2 and TRBJ2-5; 8 nucleotides agree with TRBD1. V trimming: 5 bases; J trimming: 7 bases; junction bases outside the gene matches: 6. This CDR3 is built from 13 residues. Germline CDR1 and CDR2: SGHTA and FQGNSA. The CDR3, as DNA: TGTGCCAGCAGCAAGGGACAGGCCACGACCCAGTACTTC. Translated, it gives CASSKGQATTQYF.

This clonotype was observed a few times. The gene calls are TRBV7-2 and TRBJ2-3; D possibly corresponds to TRBD2 (5 bases). CDR3 length: 15 residues. With 2 bases removed from V and 14 bases from J, the gap between germline ends came to 23 bases. Looked up from germline, CDR1 is SGHTA and CDR2 is FQGNSA. The CDR3 loop reads CASSLLGFTAASPYF. The CDR3 region has the DNA TGTGCCAGCAGCTTACTAGGATTCACAGCGGCATCCCCGTATTTT.

This chain connects TRBV5-6 to TRBJ2-7, with a weak D call TRBD1 (5 bases). V gave up 0 bases and J gave up 3 bases, with 16 bases separating them. This CDR3 spans 16 amino acids. Germline V CDR1 and CDR2: SGHDT, YYEEEE. CDR3 nucleotide sequence: TGTGCCAGCAGCTTGGTTCCAGGGCTAGGAATCTACGAGCAGTACTTC. Protein: CASSLVPGLGIYEQYF. The full variable domain, in which reference TRBV5-6 and TRBJ2-7 provide the parts outside the CDR3, is DAGVTQSPTHLIKTRGQQVTLRCSPKSGHDTVSWYQQALGQGPQFIFQYYEEEERQRGNFPDRFSGHQFPNYSSELNVNALLLGDSALYLCASSLVPGLGIYEQYFGPGTRLTVT.

In its sample, this clonotype was seen once. J is TRBJ1-2 and V is TRBV7-2; 8 bases agree with TRBD1. Germline CDR1 and CDR2: SGHTA and FQGNSA. After removal of 4 bases from V and 8 bases from J, the junction contained 12 bases not matched to a gene. The CDR3 is 15 amino acids. The CDR3 DNA reads as TGTGCCAGCAGCTCCCAGTCGGGGACAGGTGGGGGCTACACCTTC. Residues: CASSSQSGTGGGYTF.

This clonotype was counted once. The chain joins TRBV6-2 or TRBV6-3 to TRBJ2-3; D tentatively reads TRBD1 or TRBD2 (5 bases each). The germline gives CDR1 MNHEY, CDR2 SVGEGT. Deletions cut 2 bases from V and 0 bases from J, with 15 bases between. CDR3 length equals 17 residues. CDR3 region: CASSYVRGMVSTDTQYF. DNA of the CDR3: TGTGCCAGCAGTTACGTGAGGGGAATGGTAAGCACAGATACGCAGTATTTT.

The V and J genes are TRBV10-3 and TRBJ2-4, with 7 bases lining up with TRBD1. J lost 13 bases, V lost 3 bases, and 15 bases had no gene match. Looked up from germline, CDR1 is ENHRY and CDR2 is SYGVKD. The CDR3 is 15 residues long. The CDR3 DNA sequence: TGTGCCATCAGTGAAAGGGGACAGACAAACAATGAGCAGTACTTC. Encoded protein: CAISERGQTNNEQYF.

This clonotype was counted between two and nine times. CDR3 DNA: TGTGCCAGCAGTCGGCAGGGACAGAACTACGAGCAGTACTTC. It is translated as CASSRQGQNYEQYF. The rearrangement uses TRBV6-2 or TRBV6-3 and TRBJ2-5; TRBD1 aligns across 7 bases. The DNA end favors TRBJ2-7, so the J call may be wrong. In germline, CDR1 is MNHEY, CDR2 SVGEGT. The CDR3 spans 14 residues.

The chain links TRBV7-6 to TRBJ2-3, with D perhaps TRBD1 (6 bases). Germline CDR1 reads SGHVS; CDR2 reads FNYEAQ. V gave up 0 bases and J gave up 2 bases, with 21 bases separating them. The CDR3 runs to 19 residues. CDR3 coding DNA: TGTGCCAGCAGCTTAGCGCGCGGGCGGACAGAGAGGGACACAGATACGCAGTATTTT. It yields the protein CASSLARGRTERDTDTQYF.

The rearrangement links TRBV2 to TRBJ2-2; no clear D. The CDR3 covers 13 residues. The V and J ends lost 3 bases and 7 bases respectively, with 9 bases between them. The V gene's germline CDR1 is SNHLY and CDR2 FYNNEI. Written as DNA, the CDR3 is TGTGCCAGCAGTGAGGCGATCGACGGGGAGCTGTTTTTT. Residues: CASSEAIDGELFF. The full variable domain, completed using reference TRBV2 and TRBJ2-2, is EPEVTQTPSHQVTQMGQEVILRCVPISNHLYFYWYRQILGQKVEFLVSFYNNEISEKSEIFDDQFSVERPDGSNFTLKIRSTKLEDSAMYFCASSEAIDGELFFGEGSRLTVL.

The chain is built from TRBV7-2 and TRBJ2-3, with 9 positions matching TRBD1. The V segment lost 6 bases and the J segment 4 bases; nucleotides outside the gene matches: 5. Germline lookup yields CDR1 SGHTA and CDR2 FQGNSA. CDR3 length equals 14 residues. The CDR3 region has the DNA TGTGCCAGCAGAAGGGACAGGGAACCAGATACGCAGTATTTT. This translates into CASRRDREPDTQYF.

This clonotype was seen a handful of times. V usage is TRBV7-7 and J usage is TRBJ2-7; TRBD1 is a possible D gene (5 bases). CDR1 SSHAT and CDR2 FNYEAQ come from the germline V gene (reference sequence). The CDR3 runs 15 residues. The V end was cut by 0 bases, the J end by 0 bases, with 9 bases between. CDR3 region: CASSLAPGNSYEQYF. The CDR3 bases are TGTGCCAGCAGCTTAGCGCCAGGGAACTCCTACGAGCAGTACTTC.

The rearrangement links TRBV9 to TRBJ2-1; no firm D call. The CDR3 covers 13 residues. Germline V lookup: CDR1 SGDLS, CDR2 YYNGEE. Between the trimmed V and J ends, which lost 0 bases and 4 bases, there was a span of 5 bases. The CDR3 is CASSVVLYNEQFF. DNA of the CDR3: TGTGCCAGCAGCGTAGTCCTTTACAATGAGCAGTTCTTC.

The genes are TRBV2 and TRBJ1-2, with TRBD1 matching 7 bases. V shed 10 bases, J shed 2 bases, and the junction held 13 bases outside the gene matches. The CDR3 length is 15 residues. Per germline, CDR1 SNHLY and CDR2 FYNNEI. The CDR3: CATSGLTGVNYGYTF. The CDR3, as DNA: TGTGCCACCTCGGGGTTAACAGGGGTGAACTATGGCTACACCTTC.

In this sample, this clonotype turned up a few times. This sequence joins TRBV6-2 or TRBV6-3 and TRBJ2-1; D call uncertain. Trimming pared 3 bases from V and 4 bases from J, leaving 16 bases between. This CDR3 is 16 amino acids long. Germline V gene data show CDR1 as MNHEY and CDR2 as SVGEGT. The CDR3 DNA reads TGTGCCAGCAGTTATCGGTTACAGTTACCGTACAATGAGCAGTTCTTC. Its protein product is CASSYRLQLPYNEQFF.